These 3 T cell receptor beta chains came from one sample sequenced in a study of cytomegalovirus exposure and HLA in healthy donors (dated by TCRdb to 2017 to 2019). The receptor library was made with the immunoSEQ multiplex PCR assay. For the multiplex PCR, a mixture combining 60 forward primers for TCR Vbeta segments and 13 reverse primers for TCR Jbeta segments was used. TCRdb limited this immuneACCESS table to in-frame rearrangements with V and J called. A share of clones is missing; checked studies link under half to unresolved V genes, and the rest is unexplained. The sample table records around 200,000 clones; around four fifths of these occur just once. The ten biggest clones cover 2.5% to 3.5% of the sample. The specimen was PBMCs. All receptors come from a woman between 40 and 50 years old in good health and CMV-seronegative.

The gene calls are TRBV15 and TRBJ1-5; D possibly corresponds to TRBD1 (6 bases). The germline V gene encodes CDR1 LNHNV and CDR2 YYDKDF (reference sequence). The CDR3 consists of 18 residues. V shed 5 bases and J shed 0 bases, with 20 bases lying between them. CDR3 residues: CATSRTTGSSYSNQPQHF. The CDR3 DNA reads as TGTGCCACCAGCCGTACCACAGGGTCCTCATATAGCAATCAGCCCCAGCATTTT.

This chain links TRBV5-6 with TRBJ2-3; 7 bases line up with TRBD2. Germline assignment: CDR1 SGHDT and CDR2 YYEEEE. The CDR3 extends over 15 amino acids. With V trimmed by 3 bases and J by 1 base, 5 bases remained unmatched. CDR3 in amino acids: CASSSGGIGTDTQYF. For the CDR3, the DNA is TGTGCCAGCAGCTCGGGAGGAATCGGCACAGATACGCAGTATTTT.

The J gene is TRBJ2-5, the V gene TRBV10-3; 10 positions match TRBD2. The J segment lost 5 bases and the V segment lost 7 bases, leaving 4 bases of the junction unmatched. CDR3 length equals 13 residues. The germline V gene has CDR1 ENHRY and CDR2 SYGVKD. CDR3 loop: CAINQGLAETQYF. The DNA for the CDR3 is TGTGCCATCAACCAGGGACTAGCGGAGACCCAGTACTTC.